Listed below are T cell receptor beta chains from one sample, sequenced in a study of cytomegalovirus exposure and HLA in healthy donors. TCRdb's copy holds only in-frame clones and misses some; the assay was immunoSEQ multiplex PCR. This sample has about 130,000 clones, with roughly three quarters found just once. The sequenced material came from PBMCs. The receptors were sampled from a woman in her 40s in good health and CMV-seronegative. The CDR3 runs from the conserved cysteine through the conserved F or W. The D gene is left open where the match is weak. A row's size may be missing; if present it is once, few, many or a size class.

cdr3_nt cdr3_aa clone_size j_call v_call d_call
TGTGCCAGCAGTGTACAGGGGACCGGGGAGCTGTTTTTT CASSVQGTGELFF . TRBJ2-2 TRBV27 TRBD1
TGCGCCAGCAGCTTCGTAGCCGGACAGGGGGCAAGCGAGCAGTACTTC CASSFVAGQGASEQYF . TRBJ2-7 TRBV5-1 TRBD1
TGTGCCAGCAGCTTGACCAGACAGGGAGGAGGTCAGCCCCAGCATTTT CASSLTRQGGGQPQHF . TRBJ1-5 TRBV5-5 TRBD1
TGTGCCAGCAGCCAAGATCAGGATGGCTACACCTTC CASSQDQDGYTF . TRBJ1-2 TRBV4-2 .
TGTGCCAGCAGGGGAGTATCAACTAATGAAAAACTGTTTTTT CASRGVSTNEKLFF few TRBJ1-4 TRBV28 .
TGTGCCAGCTCAGGGACAGGGGTGCGCTCTGGGGCCAACGTCCTGACTTTC CASSGTGVRSGANVLTF . TRBJ2-6 TRBV18 TRBD1
TGTGCCAGCTCACCCGGGGGGGTAGAGCGTGAGCAGTACTTC CASSPGGVEREQYF . TRBJ2-5 TRBV18 TRBD2
TGTGCCAGCAGCTTATCAGGACTAGCGGATAGGGATACGCAGTATTTT CASSLSGLADRDTQYF . TRBJ2-3 TRBV7-9 TRBD2
TGTGCCAGCAGCCGGCCCGGGGACACCATGAGAGAGCAGTACTTC CASSRPGDTMREQYF . TRBJ2-5 TRBV27 .
TGTGCCAGCAGCCTTAGCGGGGTTCCCTACGAGCAGTACTTC CASSLSGVPYEQYF . TRBJ2-7 TRBV11-2 TRBD2
TGTGCCAGCAGCTCACGCCCGGGACTAGAAGCTTTCTTT CASSSRPGLEAFF . TRBJ1-1 TRBV7-9 .
TGTGCCAGTAGCCAGGGAACTGGAAACACCATATATTTT CASSQGTGNTIYF . TRBJ1-3 TRBV19 .
TGTGCCAGCAGTTTCGACAGGGGCACAGATACGCAGTATTTT CASSFDRGTDTQYF . TRBJ2-3 TRBV28 TRBD1
TGTGCCAGTCAACTCCGGGTCTATTACAATGAGCAGTTCTTC CASQLRVYYNEQFF . TRBJ2-1 TRBV19 .
TGTGCCAGCAGCTTAGCGACAGGGGGGACCAAAAACATTCAGTACTTC CASSLATGGTKNIQYF once TRBJ2-4 TRBV7-9 TRBD1
TGCGCCAGCAGCTCGATAGCGGGAGCCAATGAGCAGTTCTTC CASSSIAGANEQFF . TRBJ2-1 TRBV5-1 TRBD2
TGTGCCAGCAGGACAGGGGTGGAGTACGAGCAGTACTTC CASRTGVEYEQYF . TRBJ2-7 TRBV6-1 TRBD1
TGTGCCAGCAGCTTCGGTGGGGGGGAGACCCAGTACTTC CASSFGGGETQYF . TRBJ2-5 TRBV27 .
TGTGCCACCGAGCGAGACAGGGGGTGGAATGAGCAGTTCTTC CATERDRGWNEQFF . TRBJ2-1 TRBV5-4 TRBD1
TGTGCCAGCAGTTACTCGACAGGGCGGATGGCTTTCTTT CASSYSTGRMAFF few TRBJ1-1 TRBV6-5 TRBD1
TGTGCCAGCAGCGTTCTCAGTGGGGGCGGGGGCCATAGCTCCTACGAGCAGTACTTC CASSVLSGGGGHSSYEQYF . TRBJ2-7 TRBV13 .
TGCGCCAGCACTCGTTCAGGTGCTAGCACAGATACGCAGTATTTT CASTRSGASTDTQYF . TRBJ2-3 TRBV5-1 .
TGTGCCTGGAGGGGGGGCCAGGGGGCCTACGAGCAGTACTTC CAWRGGQGAYEQYF . TRBJ2-7 TRBV30 .
TGTGCCAGCAGCCCCAAACAGGGATTTAATGAAAAACTGTTTTTT CASSPKQGFNEKLFF . TRBJ1-4 TRBV7-8 .
TGTGCCAGCAGCGGCGGCGGGAGGGCCGATGAGCAGTTCTTC CASSGGGRADEQFF . TRBJ2-1 TRBV7-6 TRBD2
TGTGCCAGCTTTCTAGACAGGGGGAACTACGAGCAGTACTTC CASFLDRGNYEQYF . TRBJ2-7 TRBV2 TRBD1
TGTGCCAGCAGTCCTGATTCTAGCGGGGAAAGAGATACGCAGTATTTT CASSPDSSGERDTQYF once TRBJ2-3 TRBV27 TRBD2
TGCGCCAGCAGCCAAGATCGGGACTCTGGAAACACCATATATTTT CASSQDRDSGNTIYF . TRBJ1-3 TRBV4-1 .
TGTGCCAGTATCGGACCGGGGGGGGTGGCGAATGAGCAGTTCTTC CASIGPGGVANEQFF . TRBJ2-1 TRBV19 TRBD2
TGTGCCAGCAGCTCGCAAACAGGGATTGAGCAGTTCTTC CASSSQTGIEQFF . TRBJ2-1 TRBV7-2 .
TGTGCCAGCTCACCAAGGTTGGGGGGGAAAAACAGTCAGTACTTC CASSPRLGGKNSQYF . TRBJ2-4 TRBV18 TRBD2
TGTGCCAGCAGTTACAGGGGGCGTGGGGAGACCCAGTACTTC CASSYRGRGETQYF . TRBJ2-5 TRBV6-5 TRBD1
TGTGCCAGCAGCTTGTTTAAAGGGGGAACTAATGAAAAACTGTTTTTT CASSLFKGGTNEKLFF . TRBJ1-4 TRBV5-4 .
TGCGCCAGCAGCCTAGCGCCTCAAGAGACCCAGTACTTC CASSLAPQETQYF . TRBJ2-5 TRBV4-1 .
TGTGCCAGCAGCCCAAGCCTAGCTGGCACCGGGGAGCTGTTTTTT CASSPSLAGTGELFF . TRBJ2-2 TRBV7-3 .
TGTGCCAGCAGCTTACCTAATCAGCCCCAGCATTTT CASSLPNQPQHF . TRBJ1-5 TRBV7-8 .
TGTGCCTGGAGTGCCCCCCTACCAGGGGCCGGGGAGCTGTTTTTT CAWSAPLPGAGELFF . TRBJ2-2 TRBV30 .
TGTGCCAGCAGTGATCCCGGGACAGGGATCGAGACCCAGTACTTC CASSDPGTGIETQYF . TRBJ2-5 TRBV2 TRBD1
TGTGCCAGCAGTTTAGATAGAGCAGGGGCCGGCGGGTTGGGCATTCAGTACTTC CASSLDRAGAGGLGIQYF . TRBJ2-4 TRBV27 .
TGTGCCTGGAGGCTTGGGGGACTAGCGGGAGCGGTTCAGTACTTC CAWRLGGLAGAVQYF . TRBJ2-7 TRBV30 TRBD2
TGCGCCAGCAGCCAAGGATCAGGCCCGATGGGTGAAAAACTGTTTTTT CASSQGSGPMGEKLFF . TRBJ1-4 TRBV4-1 .
TGTGCCAGCCGGGGTGGCTGGACCGGGGAGCTGTTTTTT CASRGGWTGELFF . TRBJ2-2 TRBV2 .
TGTGCCAGCAGCTTGGCCGGCGGCGCGGGAGCCTCCTACGAGCAGTACTTC CASSLAGGAGASYEQYF . TRBJ2-7 TRBV5-4 TRBD2
TGTGCCAGCACCGAGACAGAGTTGAACACTGAAGCTTTCTTT CASTETELNTEAFF . TRBJ1-1 TRBV9 .
TGTGCCAGCAGTTTTTCCGGGGGGCCAAGTAATGAGCAGTTCTTC CASSFSGGPSNEQFF . TRBJ2-1 TRBV27 .
TGTGCCAGCTCACCAGTAAGCGGAGAGAATCAGCCCCAGCATTTT CASSPVSGENQPQHF . TRBJ1-5 TRBV18 .
TGTGCCAGCAGCGCCTACAGGGTTTCCGGGGAGCTGTTTTTT CASSAYRVSGELFF once TRBJ2-2 TRBV5-6 .
TGTGCCAGCAGCTTGGCTGGGGGCGACGGCTACACCTTC CASSLAGGDGYTF . TRBJ1-2 TRBV5-6 .